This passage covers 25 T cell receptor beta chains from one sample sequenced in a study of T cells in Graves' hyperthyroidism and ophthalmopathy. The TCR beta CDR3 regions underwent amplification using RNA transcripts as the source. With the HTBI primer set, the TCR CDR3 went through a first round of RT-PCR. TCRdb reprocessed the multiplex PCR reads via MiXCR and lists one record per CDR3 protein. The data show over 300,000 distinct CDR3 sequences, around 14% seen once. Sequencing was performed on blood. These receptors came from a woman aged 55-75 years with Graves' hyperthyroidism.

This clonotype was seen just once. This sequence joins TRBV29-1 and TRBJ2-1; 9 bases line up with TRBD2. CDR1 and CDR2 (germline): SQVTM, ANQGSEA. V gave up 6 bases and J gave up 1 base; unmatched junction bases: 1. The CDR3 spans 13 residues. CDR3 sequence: CSVGLASYNEQFF. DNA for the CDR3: TGCAGCGTGGGACTAGCATCCTACAATGAGCAGTTCTTC.

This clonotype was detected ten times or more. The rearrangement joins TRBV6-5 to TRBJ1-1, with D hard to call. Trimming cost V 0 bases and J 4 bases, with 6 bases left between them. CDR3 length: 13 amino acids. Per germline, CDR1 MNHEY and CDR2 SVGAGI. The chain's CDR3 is CASSYSRSTEAFF. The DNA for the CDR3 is TGTGCCAGCAGTTACTCGAGGAGCACTGAAGCTTTCTTT.

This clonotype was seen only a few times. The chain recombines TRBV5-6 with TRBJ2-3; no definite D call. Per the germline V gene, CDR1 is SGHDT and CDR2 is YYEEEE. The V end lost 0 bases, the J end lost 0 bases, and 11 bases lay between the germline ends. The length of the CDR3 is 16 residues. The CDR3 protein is CASSLDGTPSTDTQYF. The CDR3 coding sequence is TGTGCCAGCAGCTTGGATGGTACCCCAAGCACAGATACGCAGTATTTT.

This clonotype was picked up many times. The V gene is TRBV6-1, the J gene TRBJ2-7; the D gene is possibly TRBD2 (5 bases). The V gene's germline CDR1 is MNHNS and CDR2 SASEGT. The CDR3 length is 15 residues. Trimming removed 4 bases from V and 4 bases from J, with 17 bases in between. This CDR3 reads CASSVLWETKYEQYF. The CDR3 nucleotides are TGTGCCAGCAGTGTCTTGTGGGAGACAAAATACGAGCAGTACTTC.

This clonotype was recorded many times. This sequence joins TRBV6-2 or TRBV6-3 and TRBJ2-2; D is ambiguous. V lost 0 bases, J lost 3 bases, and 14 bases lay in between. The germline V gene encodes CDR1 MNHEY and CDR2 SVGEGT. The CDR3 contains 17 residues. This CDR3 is CASSYSSETGHTGELFF. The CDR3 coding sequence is TGTGCCAGCAGTTACTCCTCCGAGACGGGCCACACCGGGGAGCTGTTTTTT.

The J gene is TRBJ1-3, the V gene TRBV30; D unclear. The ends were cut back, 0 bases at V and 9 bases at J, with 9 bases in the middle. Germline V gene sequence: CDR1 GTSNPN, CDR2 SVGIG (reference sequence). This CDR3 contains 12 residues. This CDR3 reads CAWSVQLSTIYF. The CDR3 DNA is TGTGCCTGGAGTGTACAGCTTAGCACCATATATTTT. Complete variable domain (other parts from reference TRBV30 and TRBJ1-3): SQTIHQWPATLVQPVGSPLSLECTVEGTSNPNLYWYRQAAGRGLQLLFYSVGIGQISSEVPQNLSASRPQDRQFILSSKKLLLSDSGFYLCAWSVQLSTIYFGEGSWLTVV.

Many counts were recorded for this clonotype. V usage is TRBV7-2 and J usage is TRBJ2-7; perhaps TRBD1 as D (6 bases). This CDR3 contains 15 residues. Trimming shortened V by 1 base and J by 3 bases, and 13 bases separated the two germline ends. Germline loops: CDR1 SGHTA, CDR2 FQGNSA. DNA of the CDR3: TGTGCCAGCAGCTTAGAGGACAGTGGTCACTACGAGCAGTACTTC. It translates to CASSLEDSGHYEQYF.

CDR3 sequence: CSARGGAGGGGEQFF. CDR3 sequence (DNA): TGCAGTGCTAGAGGGGGAGCAGGGGGGGGCGGTGAGCAGTTCTTC. The chain combines TRBV20-1 with TRBJ2-1; the D gene could be TRBD1 or TRBD2 (7 bases each). V lost 1 base, J lost 9 bases, and 19 bases lay in between. Per germline, CDR1 DFQATT and CDR2 SNEGSKA (reference sequence). The CDR3 contains 15 residues.

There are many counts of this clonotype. The CDR3 is CASSPTEMDRNTEAFF. The DNA for the CDR3 is TGTGCCAGCTCACCTACCGAAATGGACAGGAACACTGAAGCTTTCTTT. V and J are TRBV18 and TRBJ1-1; D is perhaps TRBD1 (6 bases). The CDR3 loop spans 16 amino acids. The germline gives CDR1 KGHSH, CDR2 LQKENI. Trimming left V 3 bases short and J 1 base short, with 15 bases between.

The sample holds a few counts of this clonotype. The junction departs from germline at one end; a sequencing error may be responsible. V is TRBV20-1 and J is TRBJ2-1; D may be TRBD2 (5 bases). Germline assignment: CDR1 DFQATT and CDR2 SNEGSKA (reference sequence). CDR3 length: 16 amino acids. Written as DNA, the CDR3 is TGCAGTGTTAGAGCGATCACGTCCGGGGATTACAATGAGCAGTTCTTC. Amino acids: CSVRAITSGDYNEQFF.

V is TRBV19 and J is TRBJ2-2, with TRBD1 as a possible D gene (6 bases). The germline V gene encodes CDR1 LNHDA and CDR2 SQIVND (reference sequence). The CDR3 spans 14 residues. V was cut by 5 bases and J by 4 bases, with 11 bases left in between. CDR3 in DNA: TGTGCCAGTAGTTCAACAGGGAGCACCGGGGAGCTGTTTTTT. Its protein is CASSSTGSTGELFF.

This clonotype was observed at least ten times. The CDR3 sequence: CASSLGQGSYGYTF. The CDR3 region has the DNA TGTGCCAGCAGCTTGGGGCAGGGATCCTATGGCTACACCTTC. The V and J genes are TRBV7-9 and TRBJ1-2; maybe TRBD1 (5 bases). Trimming took off 3 bases at V and 4 bases at J, with 12 bases between the two ends. CDR3 length: 14 amino acids. The germline gives CDR1 SEHNR, CDR2 FQNEAQ (reference sequence).

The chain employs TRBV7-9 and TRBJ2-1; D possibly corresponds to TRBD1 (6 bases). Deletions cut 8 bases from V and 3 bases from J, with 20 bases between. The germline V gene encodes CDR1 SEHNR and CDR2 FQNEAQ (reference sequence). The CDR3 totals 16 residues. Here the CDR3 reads CASGPQGSASYNEQFF. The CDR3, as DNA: TGTGCCAGCGGGCCTCAGGGGTCCGCAAGCTACAATGAGCAGTTCTTC.

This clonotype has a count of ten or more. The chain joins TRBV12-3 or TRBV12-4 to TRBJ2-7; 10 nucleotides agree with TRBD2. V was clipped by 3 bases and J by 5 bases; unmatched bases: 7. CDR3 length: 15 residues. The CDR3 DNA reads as TGTGCCAGCAGTTTGACTAGCGGGCGCTTCGACGAGCAGTACTTC. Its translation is CASSLTSGRFDEQYF.

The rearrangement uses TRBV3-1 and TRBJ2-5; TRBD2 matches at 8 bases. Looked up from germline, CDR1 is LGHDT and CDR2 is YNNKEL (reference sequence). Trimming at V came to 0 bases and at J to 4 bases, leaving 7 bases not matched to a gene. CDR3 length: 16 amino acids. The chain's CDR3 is CASSQESSGRGETQYF. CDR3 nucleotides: TGTGCCAGCAGCCAAGAGAGCAGCGGGAGAGGAGAGACCCAGTACTTC.

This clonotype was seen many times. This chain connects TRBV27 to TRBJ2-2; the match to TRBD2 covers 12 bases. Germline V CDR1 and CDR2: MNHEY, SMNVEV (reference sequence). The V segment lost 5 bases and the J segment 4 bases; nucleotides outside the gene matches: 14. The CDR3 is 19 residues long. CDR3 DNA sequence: TGTGCCAGCAGTACTCCCCAAGGGCTAGCGGGAGGGGTCACCGGGGAGCTGTTTTTT. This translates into CASSTPQGLAGGVTGELFF.

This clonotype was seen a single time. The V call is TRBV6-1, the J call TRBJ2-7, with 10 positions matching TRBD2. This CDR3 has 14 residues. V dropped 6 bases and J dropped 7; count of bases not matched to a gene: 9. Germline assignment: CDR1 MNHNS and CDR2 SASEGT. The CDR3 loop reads CASRVLAGAEEQYF. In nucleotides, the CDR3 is TGTGCCAGCAGGGTTCTAGCGGGAGCGGAGGAGCAGTACTTC.

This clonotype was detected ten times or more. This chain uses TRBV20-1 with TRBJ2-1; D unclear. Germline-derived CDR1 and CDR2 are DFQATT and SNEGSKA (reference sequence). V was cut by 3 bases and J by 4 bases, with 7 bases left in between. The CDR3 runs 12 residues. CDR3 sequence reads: CSASNQYNEQFF. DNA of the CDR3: TGCAGTGCTAGTAATCAGTACAATGAGCAGTTCTTC.

In nucleotides, the CDR3 is TGTGCCATCAGTGAGTCGAACACCGGGGAGCTGTTTTTT. This translates into CAISESNTGELFF. The rearrangement joins TRBV10-3 to TRBJ2-2, with unresolved D. CDR1 and CDR2 from the germline V gene are ENHRY and SYGVKD. V dropped 0 bases and J dropped 1 base, with 0 bases sitting between them. The CDR3 runs 13 residues.

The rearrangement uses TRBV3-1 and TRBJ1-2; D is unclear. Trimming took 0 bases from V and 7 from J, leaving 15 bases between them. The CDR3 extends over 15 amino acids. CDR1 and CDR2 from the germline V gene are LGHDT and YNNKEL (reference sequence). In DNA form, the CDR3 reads TGTGCCAGCAGCCAAGATTCTGTCAGCTTTGGTGGCTACACCTTC. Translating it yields CASSQDSVSFGGYTF.

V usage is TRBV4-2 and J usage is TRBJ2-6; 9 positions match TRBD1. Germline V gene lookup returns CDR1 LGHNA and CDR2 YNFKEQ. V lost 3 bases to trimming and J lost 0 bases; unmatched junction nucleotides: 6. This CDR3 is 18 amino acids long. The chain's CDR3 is CASSHTGQGGSGANVLTF. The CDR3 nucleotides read TGTGCCAGCAGCCATACGGGACAGGGAGGCTCTGGGGCCAACGTCCTGACTTTC.

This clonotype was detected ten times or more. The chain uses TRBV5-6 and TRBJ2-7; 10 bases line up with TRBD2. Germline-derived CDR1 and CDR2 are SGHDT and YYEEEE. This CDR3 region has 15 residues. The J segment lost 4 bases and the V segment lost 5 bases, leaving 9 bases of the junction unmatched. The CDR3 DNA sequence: TGTGCCAGCAGTCCAGTCCTAGCGGGAGTATACGAGCAGTACTTC. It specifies CASSPVLAGVYEQYF.

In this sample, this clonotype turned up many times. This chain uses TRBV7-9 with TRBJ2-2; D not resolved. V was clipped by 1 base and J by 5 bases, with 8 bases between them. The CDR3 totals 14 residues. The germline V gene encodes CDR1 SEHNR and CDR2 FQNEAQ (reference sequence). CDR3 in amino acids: CASSLVPETGELFF. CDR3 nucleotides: TGTGCCAGCAGCTTAGTTCCGGAAACCGGGGAGCTGTTTTTT.

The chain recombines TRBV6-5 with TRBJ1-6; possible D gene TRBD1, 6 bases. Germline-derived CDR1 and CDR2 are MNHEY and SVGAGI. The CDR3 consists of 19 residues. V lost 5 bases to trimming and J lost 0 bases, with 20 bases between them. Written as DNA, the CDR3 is TGTGCCAGCAGTCACGACAGGATCAGAAGGTTCTCCTATAATTCACCCCTCCACTTT. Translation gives CASSHDRIRRFSYNSPLHF.

CDR3 residues: CASSESPAANYGYTF. CDR3 nucleotide sequence: TGTGCCAGCAGCGAAAGCCCGGCCGCCAACTATGGCTACACCTTC. The chain is built from TRBV11-2 and TRBJ1-2; D ambiguous. CDR1 is SGHAT and CDR2 is FQNNGV in the germline V gene. The CDR3 totals 15 residues. Trimming removed 5 bases from V and 2 bases from J, with 15 bases in between.